Here is one TCR beta chain with its context. The data were taken from a study of blood T cell repertoires in COVID-19. Some clones are missing from TCRdb's copy, which holds only in-frame ones; the method was immunoSEQ multiplex PCR. The profile covers approximately 75,000 clones, with 70% to 90% appearing a single time and 6% to 6.5% taken by the ten largest. The J segment lost 0 bases and the V segment lost 2 bases, leaving 4 bases of the junction unmatched. This CDR3 spans 16 amino acids. Germline CDR1 MNHEY, CDR2 SVGEGT. This chain uses TRBV6-2 or TRBV6-3 with TRBJ1-5; 7 bases align to TRBD1. The sequence was obtained from a man older than 75 with COVID-19, enrolled during active disease. Input material: peripheral blood. Here the CDR3 reads CASSYQGQISNQPQHF. The CDR3 coding sequence is TGTGCCAGCAGTTACCAGGGACAGATTAGCAATCAGCCCCAGCATTTT.